This T cell receptor (beta chain) was recorded in a study of shared clonotypes between healthy human individuals (TCRdb year 2020). For context, the study as a whole: Two women and a few men aged 18 to 49 years were included in the cohort. For each donor, three plates each were used for CD4 naive and CD4 memory, two plates were used for CD8 naive, and one plate was used for CD8 memory. Blood TCR repertoires of about 5 healthy adults were deeply sequenced to estimate repertoire size and the extent of clonotype sharing between individuals. Libraries were prepared and TCR repertoires were sequenced by different laboratories using diverse techniques, in order to increase sequencing depth and limit assay-specific biases. Between about 0.8 and 8.9 billion PBMCs per donor were obtained by leukapheresis.

Points on this clone: The clone's antigen remains unknown. Qualities for individual bases were not recorded, and no much larger clone is one base off.

For the CD8 naive samples, CD45RO-negative cells were positively selected for CCR7, yielding a CD45RA+CCR7+ population from which TemRA cells were excluded. Donors were healthy HIV-negative adults with no recently reported acute infections or vaccinations. Only Caucasian adults living in Nashville, Tennessee, USA were represented among the donors. After blood collection by leukapheresis, PBMCs were isolated using Ficoll-Histopaque density gradient centrifugation and then cryopreserved in the vapor phase of liquid nitrogen. Analytical flow cytometry was used to check the purity and quantity of each magnetically sorted T cell population. From each sorted fraction, genomic DNA was isolated and quantified by UV absorbance on a Nanodrop 2000c. General study outcomes and caveats: Higher generation probabilities were observed for clonotypes shared by all four sorted-subset donors than for non-shared clonotypes. Pairwise subsampling indicated that sequencing depth was expected to affect the degree of clonotype sharing among donors. Larger estimated clonotype richness was generally found for naive subsets than for memory subsets. Rarefaction of sorted-subset datasets indicated incomplete sequencing despite the large sequencing depth. About 4.5% of naive CD4, 3.5% of naive CD8, roughly 2.4% of memory CD4, and roughly 0.4% of memory CD8 clonotypes were shared across a few donors. The genetic and exposure-history diversity represented was limited by the small number of donors. Sampling was restricted to blood, and TCR repertoires in tissues likely differ from the TCR repertoires found in blood.

Using the deep immunoSEQ assay, multiplex PCR amplified TCR CDR3 regions from genomic DNA. Genomic DNA extracted from each cell subset was distributed evenly over all wells of several immunoSEQ 96-well plates, and each plate served as one replicate. For sorted subsets, 200 ng of genomic DNA, equivalent to roughly 33,000 T cell genomes, went into each replicate PCR. The purified libraries were quantified using a Qubit 3.0 fluorometer, sized with a Bioanalyzer 2100, and then quantified again using the KAPA Library Quantification kit. Every immunoSEQ 96-well plate was sequenced on a dedicated single-read 150-cycle Illumina NextSeq 550 flow cell. In the authors' own workflow: The immunoSEQ output contained only junctional sequences without quality scores, so filtering could not match that applied to full-length reads. Sequences were annotated with PyIR, a Python wrapper for IgBLAST v1.9, using IMGT germline references to assign V/J genes and CDR3. Any read was removed if the V/J assignment was weak (E-value above 1e-6), the CDR3 was missing, or the read contained stop codons, out-of-frame junctions, or ambiguous translated residues. V3J clonotypes were defined by identical inferred V gene, J gene, and CDR3 amino acid sequence. Percentage overlap between repertoires was calculated by dividing the number of shared unique clonotypes by the size of the smaller repertoire. Three approaches were used to assess repertoire richness: RTK rarefaction, the Chao1 estimator, and Recon v2.1 estimates of unobserved clonotypes. Generation probabilities for all TCRbeta clonotypes obtained by the gDNA method from a handful of donors were computed using OLGA. What TCRdb holds here is the immuneACCESS table cut down to in-frame rearrangements. Part of the clones is not present; checked against another copy, under half of the missing clones reflect an unresolved V gene, and the others are unexplained. D and trimming were read from the DNA, whereas the V and J calls and clone size are those reported in that table. This sample comprises some 2.1 million clones, roughly 95% of them detected only once. Approximately 1.2% of the sample rests with the top ten.

Sequencing was carried out using naive CD8+ T cells sorted from blood. Reading the label with the study, this specimen's cell subset or site is: CD45RA+CCR7+. The TCR sequence derives from a man aged 18 to 30 in good health.

The nucleotide sequence is TGCGCCAGCAGCCAAGAAATGGTGACTAGCGGGAGTAACCCAGATACGCAGTATTTT. The resulting protein is CASSQEMVTSGSNPDTQYF. This chain is built from TRBV4-3 and TRBJ2-3; 12 of the junction bases match TRBD2. For this chain, trimming is 0 bases at the V end and 4 bases at the J end, and the number of junction bases without a gene match is 11. CDR3 length: 19 amino acids, cysteine to phenylalanine. Of the read, only the CDR3 DNA is kept; its 57 bases are in frame from base 1. As encoded in the germline V gene, CDR1 is LGHNA while CDR2 is YSLEER.